These T cell receptor beta chains were read from a single sample in a study of blood T cells in healthy people across ages. A single record per CDR3 protein comes from TCRdb applying MiXCR to the 5' RACE reads. The data show some 640,000 distinct CDR3 sequences, more than 40% seen once. Sequencing was performed on blood. These receptors all stem from an older woman in good health. The CDR3 runs from the conserved cysteine through the conserved F or W. Fields, in order: clone size, D gene, V gene, J gene, CDR3 protein, CDR3 DNA. D genes are given only for firm matches. Where a row states a size, it is once, few, many or the class of an expanded clone; other rows omit it.

.,TRBD2,TRBV12-3/TRBV12-4,TRBJ2-1,CASSLAIAGANEQFF,TGTGCCAGCAGTTTAGCGATAGCGGGAGCGAATGAGCAGTTCTTC
.,TRBD1,TRBV27,TRBJ1-2,CASSYWGQGGAGYGYTF,TGTGCCAGCAGTTACTGGGGCCAGGGGGGCGCGGGCTATGGCTACACCTTC
.,TRBD1,TRBV6-6,TRBJ2-7,CASSYSGPGQTYEQYF,TGTGCCAGCAGTTACTCGGGTCCGGGACAGACCTACGAGCAGTACTTC
.,.,TRBV14,TRBJ2-1,CASSKWIGDSYNEQFF,TGTGCCAGCAGCAAATGGATCGGTGACTCCTACAATGAGCAGTTCTTC
few,.,TRBV20-1,TRBJ2-3,CSASKVERTYTDTQYF,TGCAGTGCTAGTAAGGTCGAGCGTACTTACACAGATACGCAGTATTTT
few,.,TRBV5-1,TRBJ2-5,CASSFQYLETQYF,TGCGCCAGCAGCTTCCAGTACCTGGAGACCCAGTACTTC
.,.,TRBV24-1,TRBJ2-2,CATSDNRDKNTGELFF,TGTGCCACCAGTGATAACCGGGACAAGAACACCGGGGAGCTGTTTTTT
few,TRBD1,TRBV7-2,TRBJ2-7,CASSLDRGSYNEQYF,TGTGCCAGCAGCTTAGACAGGGGTTCCTACAATGAGCAGTACTTC
many,.,TRBV2,TRBJ1-6,CASTQFQSSYNSPLHF,TGTGCCAGCACCCAATTCCAAAGCTCCTATAATTCACCCCTCCACTTT
.,TRBD2,TRBV6-2/TRBV6-3,TRBJ2-3,CASRKGLAGNTQYF,TGTGCCAGCAGAAAAGGACTAGCGGGGAATACGCAGTATTTT
few,.,TRBV7-2,TRBJ2-5,CASSSGVGAGETQYF,TGTGCCAGCAGTTCAGGTGTGGGGGCTGGGGAGACCCAGTACTTC
.,.,TRBV7-9,TRBJ1-1,CASSLDWGNTEAFF,TGTGCCAGCAGCTTAGATTGGGGGAACACTGAAGCTTTCTTT
.,TRBD1,TRBV20-1,TRBJ1-4,CSARSGQGSGEKLFF,TGCAGTGCTAGATCCGGACAGGGCTCAGGGGAAAAACTGTTTTTT
few,.,TRBV2,TRBJ1-2,CASSRDTYNYGYTF,TGTGCCAGCAGTCGGGACACATATAACTATGGCTACACCTTC
few,.,TRBV5-1,TRBJ2-7,CASSSFGKGRILGGYEQYF,TGCGCCAGCAGCTCTTTTGGGAAGGGTCGAATTTTAGGAGGCTACGAGCAGTACTTC
.,.,TRBV3-1,TRBJ2-7,CASSQDRSNSYEQYF,TGTGCCAGCAGCCAAGACAGGAGTAATTCCTACGAGCAGTACTTC
.,.,TRBV6-5,TRBJ1-5,CASSDSLNQPQHF,TGTGCCAGCAGCGACAGTCTTAATCAGCCCCAGCATTTT
.,.,TRBV29-1,TRBJ1-1,CSVEGNEAFF,TGCAGCGTTGAGGGGAATGAAGCTTTCTTT
.,TRBD1,TRBV4-1,TRBJ1-2,CASSRRDRSYGYTF,TGCGCCAGCAGCCGACGGGACAGGTCCTATGGCTACACCTTC
.,.,TRBV18,TRBJ1-1,CASSARQNTEAFF,TGTGCCAGCTCAGCGAGGCAGAACACTGAAGCTTTCTTT
.,.,TRBV28,TRBJ2-5,CARPLKTQYF,TGTGCCCGCCCTTTGAAGACCCAGTACTTC
.,TRBD2,TRBV20-1,TRBJ2-3,CSASVLASGSTDTQYF,TGCAGTGCTAGCGTGTTGGCTAGCGGGAGCACAGATACGCAGTATTTT
once,.,TRBV5-1,TRBJ2-1,CASSFGRGDYNGQFF,TGCGCCAGCAGCTTCGGCAGGGGAGACTACAATGGGCAGTTCTTC
.,.,TRBV5-1,TRBJ2-4,CASSLEGGVAKNIQYF,TGCGCCAGCAGCTTGGAGGGGGGAGTAGCCAAAAACATTCAGTACTTC
.,.,TRBV20-1,TRBJ1-2,CSAPAGTGSSGGYTF,TGCAGTGCGCCCGCCGGGACCGGATCCTCTGGTGGCTACACCTTC
.,TRBD2,TRBV20-1,TRBJ2-7,CSVETSGVRSYNEQYF,TGCAGTGTCGAGACTAGCGGTGTTCGATCCTACAATGAGCAGTACTTC
few,.,TRBV20-1,TRBJ1-1,CSARDPLSGQTEAFF,TGCAGTGCTAGAGATCCCCTTAGCGGTCAAACTGAAGCTTTCTTT
.,TRBD2,TRBV4-3,TRBJ2-3,CASSQISGRGADTQYF,TGCGCCAGCAGCCAAATTAGCGGGAGGGGCGCAGATACGCAGTATTTT
.,TRBD1,TRBV25-1,TRBJ2-2,CASSGLRTGVVTGELFF,TGTGCCAGCAGTGGCCTTCGGACAGGGGTAGTCACCGGGGAGCTGTTTTTT
few,.,TRBV20-1,TRBJ2-5,CSARDSREIQETQYF,TGCAGTGCTAGAGATTCAAGGGAGATCCAAGAGACCCAGTACTTC
.,TRBD1,TRBV10-3,TRBJ1-2,CAIRLRQGLNGYTF,TGTGCCATCAGGCTCAGACAGGGGTTAAATGGCTACACCTTC
.,TRBD2,TRBV20-1,TRBJ2-1,CSARDSRSGSETQFF,TGCAGTGCTAGAGATAGTAGGAGCGGGAGCGAGACCCAGTTCTTC
.,TRBD2,TRBV5-1,TRBJ2-5,CASALAGDQETQYF,TGCGCCAGCGCCCTAGCGGGAGACCAAGAGACCCAGTACTTC
.,.,TRBV28,TRBJ2-3,CASKVGPLESTDTQYF,TGTGCCAGCAAAGTTGGCCCACTCGAATCCACAGATACGCAGTATTTT
few,.,TRBV7-8,TRBJ2-7,CASSLRSAIESSYEQYF,TGTGCCAGCAGCTTAAGGTCTGCGATCGAGAGCTCCTACGAGCAGTACTTC
few,.,TRBV5-1,TRBJ1-1,CASSANNGVNTEAFF,TGCGCCAGCAGCGCAAACAATGGGGTGAACACTGAAGCTTTCTTT
.,TRBD2,TRBV20-1,TRBJ2-7,CSARDSGRGYEQYF,TGCAGTGCTAGGGATAGCGGGAGGGGGTACGAGCAGTACTTC
.,.,TRBV12-3/TRBV12-4,TRBJ2-7,CASSLRATSINEQYF,TGTGCCAGCAGTTTACGGGCGACTAGTATTAATGAGCAGTACTTC
many,TRBD2,TRBV5-1,TRBJ2-5,CASSLASGRAGETQYF,TGCGCCAGCAGCTTGGCTAGCGGGAGGGCCGGAGAGACCCAGTACTTC
few,.,TRBV10-3,TRBJ1-6,CAISEGSPSPLHF,TGTGCCATCAGTGAGGGTTCACCTTCGCCCCTCCACTTT
.,.,TRBV4-2,TRBJ2-1,CASSQVGRWEALSYNEQFF,TGTGCCAGCAGCCAAGTGGGGAGGTGGGAGGCCCTCTCCTACAATGAGCAGTTCTTC
.,TRBD2,TRBV28,TRBJ2-7,CASSRSGGDEQYF,TGTGCCAGCAGTCGAAGCGGGGGAGACGAGCAGTACTTC
.,TRBD2,TRBV12-3/TRBV12-4,TRBJ2-5,CASSFLPLADNQETQYF,TGTGCCAGCAGTTTCCTCCCCCTAGCGGATAACCAAGAGACCCAGTACTTC
.,.,TRBV29-1,TRBJ1-2,CSVPEDRVDIRQYGYTF,TGCAGCGTTCCTGAAGATCGCGTAGACATTCGCCAGTATGGCTACACCTTC
.,.,TRBV29-1,TRBJ2-1,CSVGTEASSYNEQFF,TGCAGCGTTGGGACGGAGGCGAGCTCCTACAATGAGCAGTTCTTC
.,.,TRBV14,TRBJ2-5,CASGQGQTWEREQYF,TGTGCCAGCGGCCAAGGACAGACCTGGGAGAGGGAGCAGTACTTC
.,.,TRBV20-1,TRBJ2-7,CSAPRRGLSYEQYF,TGCAGTGCTCCCCGACGGGGACTCTCCTACGAGCAGTACTTC
few,.,TRBV28,TRBJ2-1,CASSLVLPGGGGSSYNEQFF,TGTGCCAGCAGTTTAGTCCTACCGGGCGGGGGCGGGAGCTCCTACAATGAGCAGTTCTTC